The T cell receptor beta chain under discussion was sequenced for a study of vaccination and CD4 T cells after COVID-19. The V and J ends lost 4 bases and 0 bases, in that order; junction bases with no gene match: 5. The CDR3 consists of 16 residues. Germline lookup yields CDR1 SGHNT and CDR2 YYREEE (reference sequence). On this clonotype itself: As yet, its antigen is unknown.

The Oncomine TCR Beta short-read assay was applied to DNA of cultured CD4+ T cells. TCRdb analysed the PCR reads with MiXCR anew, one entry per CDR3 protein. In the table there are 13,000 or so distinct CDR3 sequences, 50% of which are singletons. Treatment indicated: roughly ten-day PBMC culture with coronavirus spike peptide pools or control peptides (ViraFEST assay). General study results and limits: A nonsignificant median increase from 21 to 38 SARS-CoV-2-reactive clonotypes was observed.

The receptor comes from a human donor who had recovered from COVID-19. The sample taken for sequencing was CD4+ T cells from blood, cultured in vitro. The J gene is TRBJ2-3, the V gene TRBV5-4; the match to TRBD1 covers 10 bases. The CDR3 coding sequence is TGTGCCAGCAGCATGGGACAGGGGCTAAGCACAGATACGCAGTATTTT. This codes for CASSMGQGLSTDTQYF.